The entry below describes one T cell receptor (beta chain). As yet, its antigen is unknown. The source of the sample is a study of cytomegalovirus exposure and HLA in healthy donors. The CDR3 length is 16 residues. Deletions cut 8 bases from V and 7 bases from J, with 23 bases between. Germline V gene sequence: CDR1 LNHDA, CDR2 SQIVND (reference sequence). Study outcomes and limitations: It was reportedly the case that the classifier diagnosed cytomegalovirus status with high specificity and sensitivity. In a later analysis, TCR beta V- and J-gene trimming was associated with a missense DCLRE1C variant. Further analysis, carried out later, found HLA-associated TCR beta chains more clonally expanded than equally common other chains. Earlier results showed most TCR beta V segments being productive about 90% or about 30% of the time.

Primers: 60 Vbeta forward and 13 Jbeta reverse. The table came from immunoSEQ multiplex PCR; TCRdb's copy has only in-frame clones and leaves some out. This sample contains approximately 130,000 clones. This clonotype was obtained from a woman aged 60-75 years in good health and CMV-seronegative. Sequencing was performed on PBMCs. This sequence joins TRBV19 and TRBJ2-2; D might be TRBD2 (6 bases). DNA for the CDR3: TGTGCCAGTTGCCAACCAATCTCTAGCGTTTTCGGGGAGCTGTTTTTT. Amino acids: CASCQPISSVFGELFF.